One sample yielded the 12 T cell receptor beta chains listed below, sequenced in a study of beta chain features in type 1 diabetes. Their cognate antigens are unknown. The sequenced template was cDNA made from the entire isolated RNA. Here immunoSEQ multiplex PCR was the method, and the copy in TCRdb shows in-frame clones only, minus some. The sample consists of around 250,000 clones, roughly a quarter of them appearing once. Study conclusions and caveats: People with Type 1 diabetes carried modestly yet significantly shorter TCRB CDR3s in all four CD4+ subsets.

The sequenced sample was naive CD4+ T cells from blood. The receptors originated from a woman aged 30 to 39 with type 1 diabetes.

V is TRBV29-1 and J is TRBJ2-7; 7 bases are shared with TRBD1. Germline loops: CDR1 SQVTM, CDR2 ANQGSEA. CDR3 length equals 13 residues. V trimming: 5 bases; J trimming: 3 bases; junction bases outside the gene matches: 7. CDR3 sequence (DNA): TGCAGCGTTTATTTGGCAGGGGGCTACGAGCAGTACTTC. The encoded protein is CSVYLAGGYEQYF.

This clone was found once. Other nucleotide sequences from this sample produce the same CDR3. V and J are TRBV5-1 and TRBJ2-7; D is undetermined. CDR1 and CDR2 from the germline V gene are SGHRS and YFSETQ. CDR3 length equals 12 residues. Trimming shortened V by 2 bases and J by 4 bases, and 7 bases separated the two germline ends. The CDR3 nucleotides are TGCGCCAGCAGCTTTTCGGGTTACGAGCAGTACTTC. It translates to CASSFSGYEQYF.

This clone has just a few counts. The V call is TRBV4-2, the J call TRBJ2-3; the D gene is possibly TRBD2 (6 bases). V dropped 4 bases and J dropped 3 bases, with 11 bases sitting between them. This CDR3 comprises 14 residues. Germline assignment: CDR1 LGHNA and CDR2 YNFKEQ. The DNA for the CDR3 is TGTGCCAGCAGCCCAGGGAGCGGGACAGATACGCAGTATTTT. Encoded protein: CASSPGSGTDTQYF.

The chain couples TRBV27 to TRBJ2-7, with TRBD1 identical over 7 bases. J lost 1 base, V lost 3 bases, and 6 bases had no gene match. The germline gives CDR1 MNHEY, CDR2 SMNVEV (reference sequence). CDR3 length: 15 residues. This CDR3 reads CASSFFGTASYEQYF. In nucleotides, the CDR3 is TGTGCCAGCAGTTTCTTCGGGACAGCTTCCTACGAGCAGTACTTC.

The rearrangement links TRBV4-1 to TRBJ1-2; TRBD1 is a possible D gene (6 bases). CDR3 length: 15 residues. CDR1 and CDR2 (germline): MGHRA, YSYEKL. The V end was cut by 1 base, the J end by 5 bases, with 14 bases between. CDR3 region: CASSQAPGHSYGYTF. For the CDR3, the DNA is TGCGCCAGCAGCCAAGCCCCGGGACATTCGTATGGCTACACCTTC.

This clone was seen more than once but under ten times. The chain links TRBV10-3 to TRBJ2-3; 10 bases are shared with TRBD2. Germline-derived CDR1 and CDR2 are ENHRY and SYGVKD. After removal of 4 bases from V and 3 bases from J, the junction contained 7 bases not matched to a gene. CDR3 size: 16 residues. DNA for the CDR3: TGTGCCATCAGTGGTACCGGGACTAGCGTGACAGATACGCAGTATTTT. Translation: CAISGTGTSVTDTQYF.

This clone has a handful of counts. CDR3 region: CSVAGREYTGELFF. The CDR3 bases are TGCAGCGTTGCTGGGCGGGAGTACACCGGGGAGCTGTTTTTT. The chain couples TRBV29-1 to TRBJ2-2; 7 bases match TRBD2. The CDR3 is 14 amino acids. V lost 4 bases to trimming and J lost 3 bases; unmatched junction nucleotides: 5. Germline V CDR1 and CDR2: SQVTM, ANQGSEA.

The rearrangement links TRBV5-4 to TRBJ2-1; 7 bases align to TRBD2. CDR3 size: 16 residues. J was trimmed by 1 base and V by 2 bases; bases with no gene match: 6. Germline values: CDR1 SGHNT, CDR2 YYREEE (reference sequence). The CDR3 loop reads CASSFMGGRSYNEQFF. The DNA of the CDR3 is TGTGCCAGCAGCTTTATGGGCGGGAGATCCTACAATGAGCAGTTCTTC.

This clone has only a few counts. The chain has TRBV13 and TRBJ2-4; tentatively, D is TRBD2 (6 bases). CDR1 is PRHDT, CDR2 FYEKMQ, per germline (reference sequence). The CDR3 is 14 residues long. Trimming took off 4 bases at V and 3 bases at J, with 10 bases between the two ends. The CDR3 reads CASSSPGVKNIQYF. As DNA, the CDR3 is TGTGCCAGCAGCTCCCCGGGGGTCAAAAACATTCAGTACTTC.

The chain joins TRBV7-9 to TRBJ2-1; TRBD1 is a possible D gene (6 bases). V shed 6 bases and J shed 10 bases, with 16 bases lying between them. This CDR3 has 13 amino acids. The germline CDR1 and CDR2 sequences are SEHNR and FQNEAQ (reference sequence). The CDR3 here is CASSYYRDREQFF. The CDR3 DNA reads as TGTGCCAGCAGTTACTACAGGGATCGGGAGCAGTTCTTC.

This clone occurred a few times. The chain employs TRBV5-1 and TRBJ1-1; D call uncertain. The CDR3 has 14 residues. CDR1 is SGHRS, CDR2 YFSETQ, per germline. V was trimmed by 3 bases and J by 0 bases, leaving 9 bases between them. DNA of the CDR3: TGCGCCAGCAGCTCCATAGCCTTGAACACTGAAGCTTTCTTT. This encodes CASSSIALNTEAFF.

This clone was seen a few times. This chain joins TRBV30 and TRBJ2-3, with 12 bases fitting TRBD2. Germline V gene data show CDR1 as GTSNPN and CDR2 as SVGIG (reference sequence). Germline trimming cut 2 bases from V and 6 bases from J; bases unmatched to any gene: 0. This CDR3 has 13 residues. CDR3 nucleotide sequence: TGTGCCTGGAGTCTAGCGGGGGGGGATACGCAGTATTTT. Translated, it gives CAWSLAGGDTQYF.